Here is one TCR beta chain with its context. As yet, its antigen is unknown. In TCRdb, the 5' RACE reads were re-called with MiXCR into one record per CDR3 protein. The sample lists approximately 400,000 distinct CDR3 sequences, 20% to 30% occurring once. This sample was included in a study of CD8 T cells in ankylosing spondylitis. General study results and limits: A motif of 7 or 8 highly homologous TCR beta variants was seen as apparently characteristic of ankylosing spondylitis blood.

Trimming pared 4 bases from V and 2 bases from J, leaving 15 bases between. Per germline, CDR1 MNHEY and CDR2 SVGAGI. The CDR3 length is 16 residues. The receptor comes from a male donor with ankylosing spondylitis. The specimen was blood, either unsorted or a sorted T cell fraction (not recorded which). V is TRBV6-5 and J is TRBJ1-5; the D gene is possibly TRBD1 (6 bases). The CDR3 DNA reads TGTGCCAGCAGTTCGCCTACAGGGAATCGCAATCAGCCCCAGCATTTT. Translating gives CASSSPTGNRNQPQHF.